The 27 T cell receptor beta chains below come from one sample, sequenced in a study of T-cell reconstitution after alpha-beta-depleted transplantation in children. Unique molecular identifiers were used in preparing the TCRbeta library. TCRdb re-derived calls from the PCR reads in MiXCR, one entry per CDR3 protein. The sample records around 360,000 distinct CDR3 sequences, 10% being singletons. The input for sequencing was PBMCs from the stem cell graft donor, taken from the stem cell graft. These TCRs come from a human donor who donated a stem cell graft to a child with acute lymphoblastic leukemia.

In regard to this clonotype: Germline and junction disagree at one end, which may indicate a read error. The chain combines TRBV20-1 with TRBJ2-4, with 7 bases that match TRBD2. Germline V gene sequence: CDR1 DFQATT, CDR2 SNEGSKA (reference sequence). This CDR3 contains 13 residues. The CDR3 protein is CSAPKTSRNSQYF. As DNA, the CDR3 is TGCAGTGCTCCGAAGACTAGCCGAAACAGTCAGTACTTC.

This clonotype was seen a few times. The chain combines TRBV6-2 or TRBV6-3 with TRBJ2-1, with 9 positions matching TRBD2. The V segment lost 4 bases and the J segment 6 bases; nucleotides outside the gene matches: 1. Germline lookup yields CDR1 MNHEY and CDR2 SVGEGT. The CDR3 extends over 13 amino acids. CDR3 in amino acids: CASSWTSVNEQFF. CDR3 in DNA: TGTGCCAGCAGTTGGACTAGCGTCAATGAGCAGTTCTTC.

The CDR3 reads CAWTRGGGTYEQYF. CDR3 DNA: TGTGCCTGGACTAGAGGGGGCGGGACCTACGAGCAGTACTTC. The chain recombines TRBV30 with TRBJ2-7; maybe TRBD1 (7 bases). Germline V gives CDR1 GTSNPN, CDR2 SVGIG (reference sequence). The CDR3 loop spans 14 amino acids. Trimming shortened V by 4 bases and J by 2 bases, and 15 bases separated the two germline ends. Drawing the rest from reference TRBV30 and TRBJ2-7, the complete variable domain is SQTIHQWPATLVQPVGSPLSLECTVEGTSNPNLYWYRQAAGRGLQLLFYSVGIGQISSEVPQNLSASRPQDRQFILSSKKLLLSDSGFYLCAWTRGGGTYEQYFGPGTRLTVT.

The J gene is TRBJ2-2, the V gene TRBV7-3; 13 bases line up with TRBD2. With V trimmed by 2 bases and J by 5 bases, 2 bases remained unmatched. CDR1 and CDR2 from the germline V gene are SGHTA and FQGTGA. The CDR3 is 16 residues long. CDR3 DNA sequence: TGTGCCAGCAGCTTAGGACTAGCGGGAGTTACCGGGGAGCTGTTTTTT. This gives the protein CASSLGLAGVTGELFF.

The CDR3 bases are TGCAGTGCTAGTACCGGGACAGGCTATGGCTACACCTTC. The encoded protein is CSASTGTGYGYTF. The genes are TRBV20-1 and TRBJ1-2, with 8 bases identical to TRBD1. V trimming: 3 bases; J trimming: 4 bases; junction bases outside the gene matches: 4. This CDR3 is built from 13 residues. In germline, CDR1 is DFQATT, CDR2 SNEGSKA (reference sequence).

This clonotype appeared many times. The rearrangement joins TRBV20-1 to TRBJ1-2, with unresolved D. The CDR3 is 13 amino acids. The V gene's germline CDR1 is DFQATT and CDR2 SNEGSKA (reference sequence). Trimming shortened V by 5 bases and J by 8 bases, and 18 bases separated the two germline ends. Here the CDR3 reads CSAPPAPSRGYTF. DNA of the CDR3: TGCAGTGCTCCGCCTGCACCCAGCCGGGGCTACACCTTC.

V is TRBV6-2 or TRBV6-3 and J is TRBJ1-5; perhaps TRBD1 as D (6 bases). Germline CDR1 is MNHEY and CDR2 is SVGEGT. The V gene lost 2 bases and the J gene lost 3 bases, with 17 bases spanning the gap. The CDR3 totals 17 residues. CDR3: CASSYDRPGANNQPQHF. CDR3 DNA sequence: TGTGCCAGCAGTTACGACCGTCCAGGGGCTAACAATCAGCCCCAGCATTTT.

The rearrangement uses TRBV4-1 and TRBJ1-1; D uncertain. The V and J ends lost 0 bases and 1 base respectively, with 6 bases between them. Germline V gives CDR1 MGHRA, CDR2 YSYEKL. The CDR3 is 14 amino acids. The CDR3 DNA follows: TGCGCCAGCAGCCAAGAACTAGCGAACACTGAAGCTTTCTTT. Encoded protein: CASSQELANTEAFF.

The gene calls are TRBV15 and TRBJ2-1; D is perhaps TRBD2 (6 bases). Trimming shortened V by 1 base and J by 12 bases, and 19 bases separated the two germline ends. The CDR3 totals 15 residues. Germline CDR1 is LNHNV and CDR2 is YYDKDF (reference sequence). CDR3 DNA: TGTGCCACCAGCAGAGGGGTTGGATCGGGGGAGACGCAGTTCTTC. Its protein is CATSRGVGSGETQFF.

The genes are TRBV4-2 and TRBJ2-7, with 14 positions matching TRBD2. Trimming removed 3 bases from V and 0 bases from J; junction bases left unmatched: 4. Looked up from germline, CDR1 is LGHNA and CDR2 is YNFKEQ. The CDR3 has 17 residues. CDR3 amino acids: CASSQGLAGDRSYEQYF. CDR3 in DNA: TGTGCCAGCAGCCAGGGACTAGCGGGAGACCGCTCCTACGAGCAGTACTTC.

J is TRBJ2-5 and V is TRBV19, with TRBD2 as a possible D gene (5 bases). V was trimmed by 6 bases and J by 5 bases, leaving 13 bases between them. This CDR3 has 13 amino acids. The V gene's germline CDR1 is LNHDA and CDR2 SQIVND (reference sequence). The CDR3 region has the DNA TGTGCCAGTAGCTTACGGGGATCTGAGACCCAGTACTTC. Protein product: CASSLRGSETQYF. Filled out from reference TRBV19 and TRBJ2-5, the complete variable domain reads DGGITQSPKYLFRKEGQNVTLSCEQNLNHDAMYWYRQDPGQGLRLIYYSQIVNDFQKGDIAEGYSVSREKKESFPLTVTSAQKNPTAFYLCASSLRGSETQYFGPGTRLLVL.

This clonotype was counted between two and nine times. CDR3 sequence: CSVEDRGVLTEAFF. The CDR3 DNA reads as TGCAGCGTTGAAGACCGGGGGGTACTAACTGAAGCTTTCTTT. The chain is built from TRBV29-1 and TRBJ1-1, with TRBD1 as a possible D gene (5 bases). Trimming took 0 bases from V and 5 from J, leaving 13 bases between them. The germline CDR1 and CDR2 sequences are SQVTM and ANQGSEA. This CDR3 spans 14 amino acids.

The table lists this clonotype with a few counts. This chain uses TRBV7-3 with TRBJ2-1; D perhaps matches TRBD1 (6 bases). This CDR3 spans 12 amino acids. The germline V gene encodes CDR1 SGHTA and CDR2 FQGTGA. V lost 3 bases and J 10 bases, leaving 10 bases between the germline ends. The chain's CDR3 is CASSFTGTEQFF. CDR3 DNA sequence: TGTGCCAGCAGCTTCACCGGGACAGAGCAGTTCTTC.

This clonotype occurred a few times. The rearrangement uses TRBV12-3 or TRBV12-4 and TRBJ1-5; TRBD1 is a possible D gene (5 bases). The CDR3 sequence is 17 residues long. V lost 4 bases and J 4 bases, leaving 20 bases between the germline ends. DNA for the CDR3: TGTGCCAGCAGTTCCCTTTCGGGGCCTCTGGGAAATCAGCCCCAGCATTTT. Residues: CASSSLSGPLGNQPQHF.

This clonotype occurred a few times. The chain links TRBV7-8 to TRBJ2-1; D gene ambiguous. CDR3 length equals 19 residues. CDR1 is SGHVS and CDR2 is FQNEAQ in the germline V gene. The ends were cut back, 3 bases at V and 0 bases at J, with 21 bases in the middle. The DNA of the CDR3 is TGTGCCAGCAGCTTGGACGAAAAGGGTGCGTTTGTCTCCTACAATGAGCAGTTCTTC. Encoded protein: CASSLDEKGAFVSYNEQFF.

This clonotype appeared a few times. The V gene is TRBV20-1, the J gene TRBJ2-7, with 8 bases matching TRBD2. Germline loops: CDR1 DFQATT, CDR2 SNEGSKA (reference sequence). J lost 4 bases, V lost 4 bases, and 9 bases had no gene match. This CDR3 has 14 amino acids. CDR3 in amino acids: CSAMPGLGLYEQYF. In DNA form, the CDR3 reads TGCAGTGCTATGCCGGGACTAGGCTTATACGAGCAGTACTTC.

There are a few counts of this clonotype. The chain links TRBV5-1 to TRBJ1-2; TRBD1 matches at 11 bases. Germline lookup yields CDR1 SGHRS and CDR2 YFSETQ. The CDR3 spans 15 residues. V was pared by 1 base and J by 8 bases, with 7 bases of the junction left unmatched. The CDR3: CASSLMDRGLVGYTF. The CDR3 DNA is TGCGCCAGCAGCTTGATGGACAGGGGGCTGGTAGGCTACACCTTC.

There are a few counts of this clonotype. V usage is TRBV12-3 or TRBV12-4 and J usage is TRBJ1-4; D may be TRBD1 (6 bases). The CDR3 is 15 residues long. Trimming cost V 5 bases and J 5 bases, with 15 bases left between them. The CDR3 DNA sequence: TGTGCCAGCAGTCCGGGAAGGAGGGGGAATGAAAAACTGTTTTTT. Translated: CASSPGRRGNEKLFF.

Ten or more counts support this clonotype. The CDR3 nucleotides are TGTGCCAGCAGTTATAGCGGGACCAACGAGCAGTACTTC. Its translation is CASSYSGTNEQYF. The chain combines TRBV6-5 with TRBJ2-7; 8 bases are shared with TRBD2. Germline CDR1 is MNHEY and CDR2 is SVGAGI. J lost 5 bases, V lost 3 bases, and 3 bases had no gene match. The CDR3 length is 13 residues.

This clonotype has more than one count but fewer than ten. The genes are TRBV7-3 and TRBJ1-5; perhaps TRBD1 as D (5 bases). Germline V gene sequence: CDR1 SGHTA, CDR2 FQGTGA. V was trimmed by 11 bases and J by 2 bases, leaving 13 bases between them. The CDR3 consists of 13 residues. CDR3 loop: CAPEGACNQPQHF. The CDR3 coding sequence is TGTGCCCCCGAAGGGGCCTGCAATCAGCCCCAGCATTTT. Complete variable domain (other parts from reference TRBV7-3 and TRBJ1-5): GAGVSQTPSNKVTEKGKYVELRCDPISGHTALYWYRQSLGQGPEFLIYFQGTGAADDSGLPNDRFFAVRPEGSVSTLKIQRTERGDSAVYLCAPEGACNQPQHFGDGTRLSIL.

V and J are TRBV5-1 and TRBJ1-4; weak D call: TRBD1 (6 bases). Trimming took 0 bases from V and 12 from J, leaving 24 bases between them. The germline CDR1 and CDR2 sequences are SGHRS and YFSETQ. The CDR3 covers 17 residues. CDR3 DNA sequence: TGCGCCAGCAGCTTGGATACCGGGACACGAACTATGAAACAACTGTTTTTT. Amino acids: CASSLDTGTRTMKQLFF.

This clonotype was recorded a few times. The chain recombines TRBV28 with TRBJ2-3; 7 bases are a match to TRBD2. V lost 6 bases to trimming and J lost 0 bases; unmatched junction nucleotides: 9. Germline values: CDR1 MDHEN, CDR2 SYDVKM. This CDR3 spans 16 amino acids. Here the CDR3 DNA reads TGTGCCAGCAGGGGTTTTAAAGCGGGGAGCACAGATACGCAGTATTTT. Protein product: CASRGFKAGSTDTQYF. Drawing the rest from reference TRBV28 and TRBJ2-3, the complete variable domain is DVKVTQSSRYLVKRTGEKVFLECVQDMDHENMFWYRQDPGLGLRLIYFSYDVKMKEKGDIPEGYSVSREKKERFSLILESASTNQTSMYLCASRGFKAGSTDTQYFGPGTRLTVL.

This clonotype was observed many times. The chain joins TRBV7-8 to TRBJ2-7; D not certain. The CDR3 sequence is 13 residues long. Germline CDR1 is SGHVS and CDR2 is FQNEAQ. V dropped 5 bases and J dropped 1 base, with 9 bases sitting between them. CDR3 residues: CASSPRPSYEQYF. CDR3 nucleotides: TGTGCCAGCAGCCCCAGGCCTTCCTACGAGCAGTACTTC.

This clonotype was counted only a few times. The V call is TRBV2, the J call TRBJ2-4; D remains unclear. This CDR3 has 12 amino acids. V shed 1 base and J shed 7 bases, with 5 bases lying between them. Germline V gene data show CDR1 as SNHLY and CDR2 as FYNNEI. Written as DNA, the CDR3 is TGTGCCAGCAGTGAAGGTTCGAACATTCAGTACTTC. Encoded protein: CASSEGSNIQYF. The full variable domain, its missing parts supplied by reference TRBV2 and TRBJ2-4, is EPEVTQTPSHQVTQMGQEVILRCVPISNHLYFYWYRQILGQKVEFLVSFYNNEISEKSEIFDDQFSVERPDGSNFTLKIRSTKLEDSAMYFCASSEGSNIQYFGAGTRLSVL.

The chain joins TRBV5-1 to TRBJ2-7; no firm D call. V gave up 2 bases and J gave up 4 bases, with 13 bases separating them. From germline, CDR1 is SGHRS and CDR2 YFSETQ. The CDR3 loop spans 14 amino acids. The CDR3 protein is CASSFVSPSYEQYF. The DNA of the CDR3 is TGCGCCAGCAGCTTCGTATCGCCGAGTTACGAGCAGTACTTC.

This chain connects TRBV7-2 to TRBJ2-5, with D possibly TRBD1 on 6 matching bases. The V end was cut by 3 bases, the J end by 6 bases, with 11 bases between. This CDR3 has 13 residues. The V gene's germline CDR1 is SGHTA and CDR2 FQGNSA. CDR3 bases: TGTGCCAGCAGCTTCCAGGGGTGGAAGACCCAGTACTTC. Protein sequence: CASSFQGWKTQYF.

A few counts support this clonotype. The chain links TRBV5-1 to TRBJ2-1, with 15 positions matching TRBD2. The CDR3 has 20 residues. V lost 0 bases, J lost 7 bases, and 14 bases stayed unmatched. Germline V gives CDR1 SGHRS, CDR2 YFSETQ. CDR3 protein: CASSLAWGLAGGPRMNEQFF. The CDR3 nucleotides read TGCGCCAGCAGCTTGGCCTGGGGACTAGCGGGAGGCCCCAGAATGAATGAGCAGTTCTTC.